This T cell receptor beta chain was profiled in a study of T cells in Graves' hyperthyroidism and ophthalmopathy. Whole-study context: Peripheral blood sampling occurred at initial diagnosis, before any treatment.

Study-level results: A 13 V-J signature model discriminated ophthalmopathy versus stable hyperthyroidism. The blood repertoire included most of the expanded thyroid clonotypes above 0.001.

CDR3 length: 14 amino acids. Germline CDR1 is SGDLS and CDR2 is YYNGEE. The ends lost 3 bases at V and 3 bases at J; junction bases unmatched: 5. Notes on this clonotype: What it binds is not known.

Uncontrolled infections, other autoimmune diseases, pregnancy or lactation led to exclusion of patients. The TCR beta CDR3 regions underwent amplification using RNA transcripts as the source. The HTBI primer set served for first-round RT-PCR of the TCR CDR3. TCRdb re-analysed the multiplex PCR reads in MiXCR, keeping a single row per CDR3 protein. The table has roughly 800,000 distinct CDR3 sequences, around 38% seen once. The TCR comes from a man aged 18 to 35 with Graves' hyperthyroidism. The source material was blood. The V call is TRBV9, the J call TRBJ1-2, with 7 bases fitting TRBD1. This CDR3 is CASSARTGDYGYTF. The CDR3 DNA is TGTGCCAGCAGCGCCAGAACAGGGGACTATGGCTACACCTTC. Looking up the rest from reference TRBV9 and TRBJ1-2 gives the full variable domain: DSGVTQTPKHLITATGQRVTLRCSPRSGDLSVYWYQQSLDQGLQFLIQYYNGEERAKGNILERFSAQQFPDLHSELNLSSLELGDSALYFCASSARTGDYGYTFGSGTRLTVV.